The clone carrying this TCR beta chain was observed a few times. This sample stems from a study of blood T cell repertoires in COVID-19. Study-level background: Some COVID-19 samples were acute and others convalescent; all came from the United States, Italy and Spain.

Germline V CDR1 and CDR2: SGHDN, FVKESK. With 4 bases clipped from V and 0 bases from J, the junction kept 10 bases outside the gene matches. The CDR3 is 17 amino acids. This table comes from immunoSEQ multiplex PCR, and its TCRdb copy is limited to in-frame clones, with some not included. This table has around 67,000 clones, about 73% appearing once. V is TRBV14 and J is TRBJ1-1, with 8 nucleotides matching TRBD1. The sample taken for sequencing was peripheral blood. The receptor was derived from an older woman with acute or convalescent COVID-19. The CDR3 DNA sequence: TGTGCCAGCAGCCGACACAGGGGGACGGTTTTGAACACTGAAGCTTTCTTT. This translates into CASSRHRGTVLNTEAFF.